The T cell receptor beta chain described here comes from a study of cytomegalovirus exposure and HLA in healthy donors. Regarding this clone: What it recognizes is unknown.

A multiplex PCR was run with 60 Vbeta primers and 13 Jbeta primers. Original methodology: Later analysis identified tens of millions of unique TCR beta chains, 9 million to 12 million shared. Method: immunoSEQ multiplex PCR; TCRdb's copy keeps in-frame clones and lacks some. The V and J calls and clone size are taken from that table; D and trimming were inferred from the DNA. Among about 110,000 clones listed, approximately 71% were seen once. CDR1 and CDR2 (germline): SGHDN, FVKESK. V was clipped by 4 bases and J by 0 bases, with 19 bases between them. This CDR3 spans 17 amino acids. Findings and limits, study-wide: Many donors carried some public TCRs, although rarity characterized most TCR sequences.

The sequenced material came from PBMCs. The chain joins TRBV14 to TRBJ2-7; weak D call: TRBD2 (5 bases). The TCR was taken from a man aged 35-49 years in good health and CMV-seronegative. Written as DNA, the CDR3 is TGTGCCAGCAGCCGGATTGCTCGGGGAGCCAGCTCCTACGAGCAGTACTTC. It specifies CASSRIARGASSYEQYF.